This T cell receptor beta chain was recovered during a study of CD8 T cells in ankylosing spondylitis. With respect to this clonotype: Its antigen is not identified.

Study-wide results and caveats: Within ankylosing spondylitis blood, a TCR beta motif made up of several highly homologous variants appeared to be characteristic. In reactive arthritis synovial fluid and blood, some motif variants had been reported before. Disease-associated clones were reportedly significantly overrepresented in matched ankylosing spondylitis synovial fluid.

The CDR3 runs to 14 residues. V lost 3 bases and J lost 6, with 15 bases in between. Germline V lookup: CDR1 SGHRS, CDR2 YFSETQ. TCRdb passed the 5' RACE reads through MiXCR, listing each CDR3 protein once. This table has over 400,000 distinct CDR3 sequences, more than 25% appearing once. Sequencing was carried out using blood, either unsorted or a sorted T cell fraction (not recorded which). The rearrangement joins TRBV5-1 to TRBJ1-2; tentative D call: TRBD1 (6 bases). The TCR originated in a male donor with ankylosing spondylitis. Here the CDR3 DNA reads TGCGCCAGCAGCTCGACTGGGGGGGCGGATGGCTACACCTTC. Translation gives CASSSTGGADGYTF.